The 23 T cell receptor beta chains reported below all come from one sample, sequenced in a study of blood T cell repertoires in COVID-19. Sequenced by immunoSEQ multiplex PCR; TCRdb stores in-frame clones only, minus some. This table has about 49,000 clones, under 90% appearing once. Sequenced: peripheral blood. The receptors derive from an elderly woman with COVID-19, enrolled during active disease.

The CDR3 sequence: CASSLLRAGVPDEQYF. The CDR3 coding sequence is TGCGCCAGCAGCCTCCTACGGGCCGGGGTGCCCGACGAGCAGTACTTC. This chain links TRBV4-1 with TRBJ2-7; TRBD2 might be the D (5 bases). The germline CDR1 and CDR2 sequences are MGHRA and YSYEKL. This CDR3 contains 16 residues. With 4 bases removed from V and 5 bases from J, the gap between germline ends came to 21 bases.

The chain carries TRBV25-1 and TRBJ2-1, with 11 positions matching TRBD2. CDR3 length equals 15 residues. Germline values: CDR1 MGHDK, CDR2 SYGVNS. The J segment lost 4 bases and the V segment lost 6 bases, leaving 5 bases of the junction unmatched. The chain's CDR3 is CASRSGTSGYNEQFF. The CDR3 DNA is TGTGCCAGCAGATCCGGGACTAGCGGTTACAATGAGCAGTTCTTC.

A single count supports this clone. The genes are TRBV2 and TRBJ1-2, with 11 nucleotides matching TRBD1. CDR1 and CDR2 (germline): SNHLY, FYNNEI. The CDR3 sequence is 13 residues long. J was trimmed by 13 bases and V by 2 bases; bases with no gene match: 6. CDR3 in DNA: TGTGCCAGCAGTGAATATGGGACAGGGGGTTGCACCTTC. Amino acid sequence: CASSEYGTGGCTF.

The chain uses TRBV2 and TRBJ2-7; possible D gene TRBD2, 6 bases. The CDR3 contains 12 residues. CDR1 is SNHLY and CDR2 is FYNNEI in the germline V gene. V was shortened by 5 bases and J by 3 bases, with 8 bases between the two germline ends. CDR3 coding DNA: TGTGCCAGCAGTTTTAGCGGCTACGAGCAGTACTTC. This sequence encodes CASSFSGYEQYF.

CDR3 sequence: CASSPGRAGVEQFF. CDR3 sequence (DNA): TGTGCCAGCAGCCCAGGAAGGGCGGGAGTTGAGCAGTTCTTC. The V gene is TRBV3-1 (or the pseudogene TRBV3-2), the J gene TRBJ2-1, with 7 positions matching TRBD2. Trimming removed 4 bases from V and 9 bases from J; junction bases left unmatched: 9. There are 14 residues in the CDR3. CDR1 is LGHDT, CDR2 YNNKEL, per germline (reference sequence).

The CDR3 spells CASRGTSPQADTQYF. In DNA form, the CDR3 reads TGTGCCAGCAGGGGGACTAGCCCACAAGCGGATACGCAGTATTTT. V usage is TRBV3-1 (or the pseudogene TRBV3-2) and J usage is TRBJ2-3; 9 bases fit TRBD2. Germline loops: CDR1 LGHDT, CDR2 YNNKEL (reference sequence). The V and J ends lost 6 bases and 6 bases, in that order; junction bases with no gene match: 10. This CDR3 is 15 amino acids long.

This rearrangement joins TRBV14 to TRBJ2-7; D remains ambiguous. V was cut by 5 bases and J by 0 bases, with 23 bases left in between. Germline-derived CDR1 and CDR2 are SGHDN and FVKESK. CDR3 length: 18 amino acids. CDR3 residues: CASSFFSSPRPSSYEQYF. The CDR3 nucleotides are TGTGCCAGCAGCTTCTTTAGCTCCCCCCGGCCTAGCTCCTACGAGCAGTACTTC.

The chain links TRBV7-2 to TRBJ1-6; a weak D match, TRBD1 (5 bases). CDR1 is SGHTA and CDR2 is FQGNSA in the germline V gene. The CDR3 length is 16 residues. V lost 5 bases and J lost 5, with 16 bases in between. CDR3 coding DNA: TGTGCCAGCAGCCCAGGGAGGGCTAAGAATAATTCACCCCTCCACTTT. The encoded protein is CASSPGRAKNNSPLHF.

This chain links TRBV2 with TRBJ2-1, with 8 bases lining up with TRBD2. With 6 bases clipped from V and 0 bases from J, the junction kept 7 bases outside the gene matches. There are 16 residues in the CDR3. Germline lookup yields CDR1 SNHLY and CDR2 FYNNEI. The CDR3: CASRTTSGSSYNEQFF. For the CDR3, the DNA is TGTGCCAGCAGGACCACTAGCGGTAGCTCCTACAATGAGCAGTTCTTC.

The chain employs TRBV5-1 and TRBJ1-2; TRBD1 might be the D (5 bases). Per germline, CDR1 SGHRS and CDR2 YFSETQ. This CDR3 has 14 residues. Trimming stripped 0 bases from V and 3 bases from J, with 9 bases between. DNA of the CDR3: TGCGCCAGCAGCTTGGTGCAGGGCGACTATGGCTACACCTTC. Its protein product is CASSLVQGDYGYTF. The entire variable domain, with the rest obtained from reference TRBV5-1 and TRBJ1-2, is as follows: KAGVTQTPRYLIKTRGQQVTLSCSPISGHRSVSWYQQTPGQGLQFLFEYFSETQRNKGNFPGRFSGRQFSNSRSEMNVSTLELGDSALYLCASSLVQGDYGYTFGSGTRLTVV.

In its sample, this clone was seen once. J is TRBJ1-1 and V is TRBV6-5; D unclear. Per germline, CDR1 MNHEY and CDR2 SVGAGI. The V and J ends lost 11 bases and 1 base respectively, with 14 bases between them. CDR3 size: 13 residues. The DNA of the CDR3 is TGTGCCTCCCAAACCTCGAGGAACACTGAAGCTTTCTTT. Its protein product is CASQTSRNTEAFF.

This rearrangement joins TRBV19 to TRBJ1-3, with 7 bases fitting TRBD1. CDR3 length equals 14 residues. Germline loops: CDR1 LNHDA, CDR2 SQIVND (reference sequence). V was clipped by 4 bases and J by 7 bases; unmatched bases: 7. The CDR3 sequence is CASSTPTGRNTIYF. The CDR3 DNA reads TGTGCCAGTAGTACACCGACAGGGAGGAACACCATATATTTT.

The chain uses TRBV5-8 and TRBJ2-2; tentative D call: TRBD2 (6 bases). The V end was cut by 7 bases, the J end by 2 bases, with 15 bases between. CDR1 and CDR2 from the germline V gene are SGHTS and YDEGEE. The CDR3 covers 15 residues. Here the CDR3 reads CASRSGGLNTGELFF. For the CDR3, the DNA is TGTGCCAGCCGGAGTGGGGGGTTAAACACCGGGGAGCTGTTTTTT.

The chain is built from TRBV25-1 and TRBJ2-2; D unclear. The CDR3 is made up of 15 amino acids. V was pared by 3 bases and J by 1 base, with 9 bases between. CDR1 is MGHDK and CDR2 is SYGVNS in the germline V gene. CDR3 sequence: CASSDLYRNTGELFF. Written as DNA, the CDR3 is TGTGCCAGCAGTGACCTTTACAGGAACACCGGGGAGCTGTTTTTT.

The chain is built from TRBV4-1 and TRBJ1-5, with unresolved D. The V end lost 3 bases, the J end lost 2 bases, and 8 bases lay between the germline ends. The CDR3 has 14 residues. The germline CDR1 and CDR2 sequences are MGHRA and YSYEKL. CDR3 nucleotides: TGCGCCAGCAGCCATCAAGGAGGCAATCAGCCCCAGCATTTT. As protein: CASSHQGGNQPQHF.

The rearrangement uses TRBV27 and TRBJ2-7, with TRBD2 as a possible D gene (5 bases). The CDR3 contains 12 residues. Deletions cut 6 bases from V and 3 bases from J, with 9 bases between. CDR1 and CDR2 (germline): MNHEY, SMNVEV (reference sequence). The DNA for the CDR3 is TGTGCCAGCAGCAACCGGGGCTACGAGCAGTACTTC. It translates to CASSNRGYEQYF.

CDR3 nucleotide sequence: TGCGCCAGCAGCTTGGGAGGGACAGGGGGCTCTGGCTACACCTTC. This codes for CASSLGGTGGSGYTF. The genes are TRBV5-1 and TRBJ1-2, with 12 bases identical to TRBD1. From germline, CDR1 is SGHRS and CDR2 YFSETQ. The J segment lost 7 bases and the V segment lost 0 bases, leaving 4 bases of the junction unmatched. This CDR3 comprises 15 residues. The variable domain in full, completed from reference TRBV5-1 and TRBJ1-2, reads KAGVTQTPRYLIKTRGQQVTLSCSPISGHRSVSWYQQTPGQGLQFLFEYFSETQRNKGNFPGRFSGRQFSNSRSEMNVSTLELGDSALYLCASSLGGTGGSGYTFGSGTRLTVV.

The chain uses TRBV13 and TRBJ2-1, with TRBD2 as a possible D gene (5 bases). The CDR3 is made up of 15 amino acids. Germline CDR1 and CDR2: PRHDT and FYEKMQ (reference sequence). V lost 2 bases and J lost 5, with 13 bases in between. The CDR3 here is CASSLWASFDNEQFF. In nucleotides, the CDR3 is TGTGCCAGCAGCTTATGGGCTAGCTTCGACAATGAGCAGTTCTTC. Combining the CDR3 with reference TRBV13 and TRBJ2-1 gives the whole variable domain AAGVIQSPRHLIKEKRETATLKCYPIPRHDTVYWYQQGPGQDPQFLISFYEKMQSDKGSIPDRFSAQQFSDYHSELNMSSLELGDSALYFCASSLWASFDNEQFFGPGTRLTVL.

V gene TRBV28 combines with J gene TRBJ2-2, with 12 positions matching TRBD2. CDR1 is MDHEN and CDR2 is SYDVKM in the germline V gene. The length of the CDR3 is 16 residues. The V segment lost 6 bases and the J segment 2 bases; nucleotides outside the gene matches: 4. The CDR3, as DNA: TGTGCCAGCAGACGACTAGCGGGAGAAAACACCGGGGAGCTGTTTTTT. This codes for CASRRLAGENTGELFF.

The chain couples TRBV5-1 to TRBJ1-5, with 7 bases fitting TRBD1. The CDR3 totals 16 residues. Trimming at V came to 4 bases and at J to 6 bases, leaving 13 bases not matched to a gene. Per the germline V gene, CDR1 is SGHRS and CDR2 is YFSETQ. The CDR3 loop reads CASSPENRDSPQPQHF. In nucleotides, the CDR3 is TGCGCCAGCAGCCCGGAAAACCGGGACAGCCCTCAGCCCCAGCATTTT.

The V call is TRBV5-1, the J call TRBJ2-3; 9 bases align to TRBD1. V was pared by 7 bases and J by 4 bases, with 10 bases of the junction left unmatched. CDR3 size: 15 residues. CDR1 is SGHRS, CDR2 YFSETQ, per germline. The CDR3 spells CASGFRQGVADTQYF. CDR3 coding DNA: TGCGCCAGCGGTTTTCGACAGGGGGTGGCAGATACGCAGTATTTT.

The chain recombines TRBV9 with TRBJ2-1, with D possibly matching TRBD2 (5 bases). The germline V gene encodes CDR1 SGDLS and CDR2 YYNGEE. This CDR3 has 13 amino acids. V lost 4 bases and J lost 5, with 10 bases in between. The CDR3 nucleotides are TGTGCCAGCAGCCACGGGGATCACAATGAGCAGTTCTTC. Protein: CASSHGDHNEQFF.

The chain employs TRBV5-5 and TRBJ1-5; D gene uncertain. Germline CDR1 SGHKS, CDR2 YYEKEE (reference sequence). The V and J ends lost 0 bases and 10 bases respectively, with 14 bases between them. The CDR3 covers 14 residues. The CDR3 sequence: CASSLGANSSPQHF. The CDR3 coding sequence is TGTGCCAGCAGCTTGGGGGCCAACTCGAGCCCCCAGCATTTT.